The present T cell receptor beta chain was sequenced within a study of T cells in localized non-small cell lung cancer. Trimming shortened V by 4 bases and J by 1 base, and 11 bases separated the two germline ends. The germline V gene encodes CDR1 SGHRS and CDR2 YFSETQ. The length of the CDR3 is 14 residues. Whole-study results and caveats: Among the tissues sampled, uninvolved adjacent lung had the highest T cell clonality, above tumor. In adjacent lung, a median roughly 62 of the top 100 tumor clones were found.

Clones were read by immunoSEQ multiplex PCR, and TCRdb kept only the in-frame ones, dropping some. The sample includes around 2,400 clones, around 20% of them seen just once. As regards this clone: Its antigen is currently unknown.

The clonotype originates from a man aged 35-75 years with stage I lung adenocarcinoma. The sample consisted of lung tumor tissue, taken before any cancer treatment. This chain links TRBV5-1 with TRBJ1-1, with a weak D call TRBD1 (6 bases). Written as DNA, the CDR3 is TGCGCCAGCAGCCCTCTACAGGGGAACACTGAAGCTTTCTTT. It codes for CASSPLQGNTEAFF.